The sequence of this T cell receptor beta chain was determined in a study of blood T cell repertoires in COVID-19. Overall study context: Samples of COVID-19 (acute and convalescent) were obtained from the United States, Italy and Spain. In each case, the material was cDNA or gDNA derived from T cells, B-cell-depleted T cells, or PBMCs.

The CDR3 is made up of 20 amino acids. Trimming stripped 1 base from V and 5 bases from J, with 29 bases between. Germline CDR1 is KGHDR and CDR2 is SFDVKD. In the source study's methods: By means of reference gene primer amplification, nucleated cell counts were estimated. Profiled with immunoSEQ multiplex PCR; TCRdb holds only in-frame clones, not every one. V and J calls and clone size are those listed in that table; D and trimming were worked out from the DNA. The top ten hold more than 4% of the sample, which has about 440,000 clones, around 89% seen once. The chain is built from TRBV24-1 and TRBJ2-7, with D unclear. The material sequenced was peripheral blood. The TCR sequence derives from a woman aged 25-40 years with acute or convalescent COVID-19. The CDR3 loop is CATSDFWSPRTTHLPHEQYF. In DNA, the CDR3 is TGTGCCACCAGTGATTTTTGGTCGCCACGTACAACCCACCTCCCCCACGAGCAGTACTTC.